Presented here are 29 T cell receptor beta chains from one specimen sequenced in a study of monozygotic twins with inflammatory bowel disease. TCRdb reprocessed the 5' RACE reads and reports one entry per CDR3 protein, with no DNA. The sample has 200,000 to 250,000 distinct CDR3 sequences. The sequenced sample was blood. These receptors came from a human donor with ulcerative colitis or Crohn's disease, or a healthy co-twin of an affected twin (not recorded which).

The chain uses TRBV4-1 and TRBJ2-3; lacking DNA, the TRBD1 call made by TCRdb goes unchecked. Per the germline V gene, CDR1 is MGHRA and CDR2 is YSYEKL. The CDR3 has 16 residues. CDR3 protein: CASSQDRDRDADTQYF.

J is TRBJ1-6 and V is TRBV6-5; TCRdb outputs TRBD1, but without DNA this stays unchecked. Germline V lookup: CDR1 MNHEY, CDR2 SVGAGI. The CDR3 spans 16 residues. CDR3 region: CASSYWSGTGDSPLHF.

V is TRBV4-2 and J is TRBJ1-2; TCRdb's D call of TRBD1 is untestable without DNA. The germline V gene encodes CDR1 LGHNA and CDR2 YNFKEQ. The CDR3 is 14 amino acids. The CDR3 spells CASAGRGPDYGYTF.

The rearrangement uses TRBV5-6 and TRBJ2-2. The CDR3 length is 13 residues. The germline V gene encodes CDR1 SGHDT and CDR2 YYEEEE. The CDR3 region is CASSFLDTGELFF.

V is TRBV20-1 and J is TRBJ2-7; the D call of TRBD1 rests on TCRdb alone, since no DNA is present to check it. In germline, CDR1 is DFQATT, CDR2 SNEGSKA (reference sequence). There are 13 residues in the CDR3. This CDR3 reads CSASRGGRNEQYF.

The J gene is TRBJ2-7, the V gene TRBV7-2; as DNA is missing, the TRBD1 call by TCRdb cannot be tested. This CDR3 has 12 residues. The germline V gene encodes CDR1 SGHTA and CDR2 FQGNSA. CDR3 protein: CASSLRGDPQYF.

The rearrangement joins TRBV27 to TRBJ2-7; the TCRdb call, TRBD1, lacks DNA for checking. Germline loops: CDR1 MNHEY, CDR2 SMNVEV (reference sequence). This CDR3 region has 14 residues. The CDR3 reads CASRPGQAPYEQYF.

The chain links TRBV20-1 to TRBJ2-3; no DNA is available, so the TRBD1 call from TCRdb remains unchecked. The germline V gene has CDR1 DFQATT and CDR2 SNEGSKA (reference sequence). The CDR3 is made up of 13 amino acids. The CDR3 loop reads CSAPGRDTDTQYF.

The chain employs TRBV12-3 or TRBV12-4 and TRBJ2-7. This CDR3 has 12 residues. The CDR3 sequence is CASGSSYYEQYF.

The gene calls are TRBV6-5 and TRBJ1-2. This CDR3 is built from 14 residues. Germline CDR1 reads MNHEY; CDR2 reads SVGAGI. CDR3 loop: CASSYDGKNYGYTF.

CDR3 in amino acids: CASSQSGAPSYEQYF. The chain links TRBV3-1 to TRBJ2-7; TCRdb's D gene call, TRBD1, goes unchecked for lack of DNA. This CDR3 has 15 residues. CDR1 and CDR2 from the germline V gene are LGHDT and YNNKEL (reference sequence).

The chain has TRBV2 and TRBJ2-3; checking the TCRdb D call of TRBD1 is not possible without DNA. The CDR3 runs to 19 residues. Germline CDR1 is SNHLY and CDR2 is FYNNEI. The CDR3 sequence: CASSPLPGQGASNTDTQYF.

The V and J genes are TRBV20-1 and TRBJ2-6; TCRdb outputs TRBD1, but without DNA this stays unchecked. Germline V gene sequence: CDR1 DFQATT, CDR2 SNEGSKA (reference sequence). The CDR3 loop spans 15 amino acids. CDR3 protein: CSAGQGGAGANVLTF.

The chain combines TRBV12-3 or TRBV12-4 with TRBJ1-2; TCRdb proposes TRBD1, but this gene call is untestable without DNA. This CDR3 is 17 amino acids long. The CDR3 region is CASSLSGALQANYGYTF.

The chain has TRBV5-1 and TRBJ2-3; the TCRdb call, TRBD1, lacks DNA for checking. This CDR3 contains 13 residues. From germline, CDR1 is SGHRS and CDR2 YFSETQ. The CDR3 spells CASRTAGADTQYF.

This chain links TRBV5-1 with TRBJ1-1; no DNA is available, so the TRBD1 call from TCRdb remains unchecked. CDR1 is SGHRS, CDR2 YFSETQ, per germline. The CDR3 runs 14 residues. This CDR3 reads CASSFNSREGEAFF.

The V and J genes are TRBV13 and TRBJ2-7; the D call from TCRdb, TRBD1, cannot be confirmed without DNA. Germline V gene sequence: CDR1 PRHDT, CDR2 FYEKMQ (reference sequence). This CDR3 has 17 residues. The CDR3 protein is CASSLGGTGTDGYEQYF.

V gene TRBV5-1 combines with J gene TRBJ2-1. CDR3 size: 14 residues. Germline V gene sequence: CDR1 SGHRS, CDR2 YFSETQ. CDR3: CASSLYGGPNEQFF.

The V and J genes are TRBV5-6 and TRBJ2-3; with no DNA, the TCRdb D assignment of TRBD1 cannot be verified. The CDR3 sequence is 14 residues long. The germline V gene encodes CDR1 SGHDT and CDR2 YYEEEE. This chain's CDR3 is CASMGTYSTDTQYF.

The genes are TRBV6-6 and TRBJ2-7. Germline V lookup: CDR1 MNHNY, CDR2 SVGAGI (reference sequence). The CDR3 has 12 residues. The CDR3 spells CASSYTRDEQYF.

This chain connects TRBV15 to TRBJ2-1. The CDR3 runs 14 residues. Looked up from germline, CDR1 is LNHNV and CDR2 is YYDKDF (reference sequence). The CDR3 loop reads CATSRVGNYNEQFF.

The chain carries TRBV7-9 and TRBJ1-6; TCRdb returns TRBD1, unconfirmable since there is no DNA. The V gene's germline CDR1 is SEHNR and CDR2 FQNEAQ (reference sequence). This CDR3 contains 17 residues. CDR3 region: CASSLAGRGPSNSPLHF. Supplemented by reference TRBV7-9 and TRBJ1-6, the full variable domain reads DTGVSQNPRHKITKRGQNVTFRCDPISEHNRLYWYRQTLGQGPEFLTYFQNEAQLEKSRLLSDRFSAERPKGSFSTLEIQRTEQGDSAMYLCASSLAGRGPSNSPLHFGNGTRLTVT.

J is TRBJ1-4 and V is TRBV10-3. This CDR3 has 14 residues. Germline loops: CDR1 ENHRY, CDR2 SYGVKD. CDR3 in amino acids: CAISGTATNEKLFF.

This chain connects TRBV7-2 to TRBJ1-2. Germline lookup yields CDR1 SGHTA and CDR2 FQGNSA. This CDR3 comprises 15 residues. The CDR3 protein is CASSLFGAANYGYTF.

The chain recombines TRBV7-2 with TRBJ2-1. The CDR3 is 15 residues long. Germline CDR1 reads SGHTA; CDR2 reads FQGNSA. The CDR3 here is CASSLVPNSYNEQFF.

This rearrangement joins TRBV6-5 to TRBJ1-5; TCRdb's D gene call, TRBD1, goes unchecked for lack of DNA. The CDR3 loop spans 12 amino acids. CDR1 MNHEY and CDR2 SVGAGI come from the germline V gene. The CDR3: CASSPDRAVQHF.

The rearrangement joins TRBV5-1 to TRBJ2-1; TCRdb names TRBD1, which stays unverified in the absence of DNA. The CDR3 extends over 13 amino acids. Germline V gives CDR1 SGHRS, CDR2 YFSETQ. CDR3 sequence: CASRGQGTDEQFF.

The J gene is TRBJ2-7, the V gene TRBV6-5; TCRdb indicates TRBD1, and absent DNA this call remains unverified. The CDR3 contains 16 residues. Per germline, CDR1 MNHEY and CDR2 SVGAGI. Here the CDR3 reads CASSYSIQGERGEQYF.

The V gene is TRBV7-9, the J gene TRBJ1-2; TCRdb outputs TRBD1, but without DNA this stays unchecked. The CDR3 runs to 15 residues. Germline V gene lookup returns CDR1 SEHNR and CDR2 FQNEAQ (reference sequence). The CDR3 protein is CASSPSKGGGQSYTF.